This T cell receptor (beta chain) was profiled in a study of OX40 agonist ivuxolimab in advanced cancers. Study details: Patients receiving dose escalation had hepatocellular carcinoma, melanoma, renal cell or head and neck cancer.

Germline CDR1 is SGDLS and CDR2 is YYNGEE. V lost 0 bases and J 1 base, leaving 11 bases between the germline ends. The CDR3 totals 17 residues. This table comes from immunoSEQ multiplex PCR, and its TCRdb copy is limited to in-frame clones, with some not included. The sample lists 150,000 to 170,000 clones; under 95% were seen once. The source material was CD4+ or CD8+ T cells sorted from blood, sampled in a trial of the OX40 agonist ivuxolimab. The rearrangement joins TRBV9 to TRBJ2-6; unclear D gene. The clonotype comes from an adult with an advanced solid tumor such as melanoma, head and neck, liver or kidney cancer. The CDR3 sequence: CASSVAPLGSGANVLTF. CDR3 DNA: TGTGCCAGCAGCGTAGCTCCCCTCGGGTCTGGGGCCAACGTCCTGACTTTC.